This entry lists 28 T cell receptor beta chains sequenced from one sample in a study of Graves' ophthalmopathy and Graves' hyperthyroidism. Using RNA transcripts, the TCR beta CDR3 regions were amplified. The first-round RT-PCR employed HTBI primers together with the Qiagen OneStep RT-PCR kit. A multiplex PCR was then performed as the second round. Using its own MiXCR run on the multiplex PCR reads, TCRdb lists one record per CDR3 protein. The table lists around 1.1 million distinct CDR3 sequences, around a third of them singletons. The material sequenced was peripheral blood or thyroid tissue (not recorded which). Receptor source: an adult man with Graves' hyperthyroidism.

The genes are TRBV25-1 and TRBJ1-1; the D gene is possibly TRBD1 (6 bases). The germline V and J ends were trimmed by 8 bases and 1 base, with 11 bases remaining between them. This CDR3 has 13 residues. The germline CDR1 and CDR2 sequences are MGHDK and SYGVNS. CDR3 amino acids: CASAVQGNTEAFF. CDR3 sequence (DNA): TGTGCCAGCGCGGTACAGGGGAACACTGAAGCTTTCTTT.

The chain has TRBV2 and TRBJ1-1; TRBD1 agrees at 11 bases. The ends lost 6 bases at V and 5 bases at J; junction bases unmatched: 8. This CDR3 spans 15 amino acids. In germline, CDR1 is SNHLY, CDR2 FYNNEI. CDR3 sequence reads: CASRFPGQGGTEAFF. In nucleotides, the CDR3 is TGTGCCAGCAGATTCCCGGGACAGGGGGGGACTGAAGCTTTCTTT.

This clonotype was seen more than once but under ten times. The V gene is TRBV6-4, the J gene TRBJ2-5; TRBD2 aligns across 7 bases. Germline values: CDR1 MRHNA, CDR2 SNTAGT. CDR3 length: 15 residues. V trimming: 5 bases; J trimming: 5 bases; junction bases outside the gene matches: 11. The CDR3 region has the DNA TGTGCCAGCAGTATTAGCCCCGGGAGGTTGGAGACCCAGTACTTC. Protein sequence: CASSISPGRLETQYF.

This clonotype has more than one count but fewer than ten. The V gene is TRBV12-3 or TRBV12-4, the J gene TRBJ2-2; a weak D match, TRBD2 (6 bases). V was trimmed by 7 bases and J by 8 bases, leaving 17 bases between them. The CDR3 contains 14 residues. CDR3 sequence: CASTKTRPRGELFF. The CDR3 nucleotides are TGTGCCAGCACCAAGACTAGACCGAGGGGGGAGCTGTTTTTT.

The chain is built from TRBV15 and TRBJ1-6; 8 bases are shared with TRBD1. This CDR3 is built from 14 residues. V lost 3 bases, J lost 8 bases, and 3 bases stayed unmatched. Germline CDR1 and CDR2: LNHNV and YYDKDF (reference sequence). The CDR3 loop reads CATSRDRDYSPLHF. DNA for the CDR3: TGTGCCACCAGCAGGGACAGGGATTATTCACCCCTCCACTTT.

The V call is TRBV6-5, the J call TRBJ1-2, with TRBD1 matching 7 bases. The V and J ends lost 0 bases and 4 bases, in that order; junction bases with no gene match: 14. The CDR3 covers 18 residues. Germline CDR1 reads MNHEY; CDR2 reads SVGAGI. Written as DNA, the CDR3 is TGTGCCAGCAGTTACTCGCTACAGGGGATGGGCGGTCGCTATGGCTACACCTTC. It specifies CASSYSLQGMGGRYGYTF.

Concerning this clonotype itself: This sequence may be a read error, since a much larger clone differs from it by one base. This sequence joins TRBV20-1 and TRBJ2-7; TRBD1 matches 9 bases. Germline V gives CDR1 DFQATT, CDR2 SNEGSKA (reference sequence). The CDR3 runs 12 residues. V trimming: 5 bases; J trimming: 6 bases; junction bases outside the gene matches: 5. The CDR3 reads CSADTGGLEQYF. The CDR3, as DNA: TGCAGTGCTGATACAGGGGGCCTCGAGCAGTACTTC.

The rearrangement links TRBV7-2 to TRBJ2-5, with D possibly TRBD2 on 5 matching bases. The CDR3 is 13 residues long. The V end lost 4 bases, the J end lost 6 bases, and 12 bases lay between the germline ends. In germline, CDR1 is SGHTA, CDR2 FQGNSA. The CDR3 loop reads CASSSYPGKTQYF. CDR3 nucleotides: TGTGCCAGCAGCTCCTACCCGGGGAAGACCCAGTACTTC.

This clonotype appeared many times. The V gene is TRBV10-3, the J gene TRBJ1-1; TRBD1 might be the D (5 bases). The CDR3 consists of 14 residues. Germline assignment: CDR1 ENHRY and CDR2 SYGVKD. Trimming took off 10 bases at V and 1 base at J, with 16 bases between the two ends. This chain's CDR3 is CATEDKSGNTEAFF. For the CDR3, the DNA is TGTGCCACCGAGGACAAATCGGGGAACACTGAAGCTTTCTTT.

The chain joins TRBV11-2 to TRBJ1-6; 9 bases map to TRBD1. This CDR3 has 16 amino acids. V shed 4 bases, J shed 8 bases, and the junction held 9 bases outside the gene matches. In germline, CDR1 is SGHAT, CDR2 FQNNGV. CDR3 sequence: CASSSAGTGKDSPLHF. Written as DNA, the CDR3 is TGTGCCAGCAGCTCAGCTGGGACAGGGAAGGATTCACCCCTCCACTTT.

The gene calls are TRBV27 and TRBJ2-6, with D perhaps TRBD1 or TRBD2 (5 bases each). Germline assignment: CDR1 MNHEY and CDR2 SMNVEV (reference sequence). V was cut by 6 bases and J by 2 bases, with 11 bases left in between. This CDR3 has 15 residues. CDR3 loop: CASRDLGAGANVLTF. CDR3 coding DNA: TGTGCCAGCAGGGATTTGGGGGCTGGGGCCAACGTCCTGACTTTC.

In its sample, this clonotype was seen many times. The rearrangement links TRBV15 to TRBJ1-2; D ambiguous. In germline, CDR1 is LNHNV, CDR2 YYDKDF (reference sequence). V lost 0 bases and J 4 bases, leaving 12 bases between the germline ends. The CDR3 runs 15 residues. The CDR3 DNA follows: TGTGCCACCAGCAGAGATCTGGGGAAGGGCTATGGCTACACCTTC. It codes for CATSRDLGKGYGYTF.

This clonotype was recorded only once. This rearrangement joins TRBV7-9 to TRBJ2-7, with D possibly TRBD2 on 7 matching bases. The CDR3 length is 13 residues. The germline V and J ends were trimmed by 11 bases and 2 bases, with 16 bases remaining between them. Germline V gives CDR1 SEHNR, CDR2 FQNEAQ (reference sequence). This chain's CDR3 is CAYQGGATYEQYF. The CDR3 DNA sequence: TGTGCCTACCAAGGGGGGGCTACCTACGAGCAGTACTTC.

V and J are TRBV4-2 and TRBJ1-1, with TRBD1 as a possible D gene (6 bases). There are 16 residues in the CDR3. Trimming pared 1 base from V and 0 bases from J, leaving 12 bases between. From germline, CDR1 is LGHNA and CDR2 YNFKEQ. The CDR3 DNA reads TGTGCCAGCAGCCAAGGGGGGCCGGGATTGAACACTGAAGCTTTCTTT. Translated, it gives CASSQGGPGLNTEAFF.

This clonotype was counted ten times or more. The chain has TRBV25-1 and TRBJ2-7, with 7 bases identical to TRBD1. CDR3 length: 15 amino acids. Germline V gene lookup returns CDR1 MGHDK and CDR2 SYGVNS. Trimming cost V 7 bases and J 0 bases; bases outside gene matches: 9. As DNA, the CDR3 is TGTGCCAGCACCGGAGAACAGGGGAGCTCCTACGAGCAGTACTTC. This encodes CASTGEQGSSYEQYF.

This sequence joins TRBV20-1 and TRBJ2-7, with TRBD1 matching 7 bases. Unmatched junction bases numbered 6, after V lost 2 bases and J lost 5 bases. Germline V gene data show CDR1 as DFQATT and CDR2 as SNEGSKA (reference sequence). The CDR3 totals 13 residues. CDR3 residues: CSARKTGWDEQYF. The CDR3 bases are TGCAGTGCTAGAAAGACAGGGTGGGACGAGCAGTACTTC.

The chain joins TRBV7-2 to TRBJ1-6; D uncertain. The CDR3 loop spans 16 amino acids. The germline CDR1 and CDR2 sequences are SGHTA and FQGNSA. V was shortened by 3 bases and J by 8 bases, with 17 bases between the two germline ends. The DNA for the CDR3 is TGTGCCAGCAGCTTTAGCGAGGGCAGATTCGATTCACCCCTCCACTTT. It yields the protein CASSFSEGRFDSPLHF. The complete variable domain, with remaining parts taken from reference TRBV7-2 and TRBJ1-6, reads GAGVSQSPSNKVTEKGKDVELRCDPISGHTALYWYRQSLGQGLEFLIYFQGNSAPDKSGLPSDRFSAERTGGSVSTLTIQRTQQEDSAVYLCASSFSEGRFDSPLHFGNGTRLTVT.

The chain uses TRBV7-7 and TRBJ2-5; 7 bases are a match to TRBD2. The CDR3 loop spans 16 amino acids. J gave up 4 bases and V 4 bases, and 12 bases lay outside the gene matches. Germline V lookup: CDR1 SSHAT, CDR2 FNYEAQ (reference sequence). CDR3 protein: CASSSTAGRFRETQYF. The CDR3 nucleotides are TGTGCCAGCAGCTCAACAGCCGGGAGGTTCAGAGAGACCCAGTACTTC.

A few counts support this clonotype. The gene calls are TRBV6-2 or TRBV6-3 and TRBJ2-2; D possibly uses TRBD1 or TRBD2 (5 bases each). From germline, CDR1 is MNHEY and CDR2 SVGEGT. The CDR3 spans 13 residues. V lost 4 bases, J lost 7 bases, and 10 bases lay in between. The CDR3 DNA reads TGTGCCAGCAGTTCCGGGGCCGTCGGGGAGCTGTTTTTT. As protein: CASSSGAVGELFF.

The sample holds one count of this clonotype. The V and J genes are TRBV29-1 and TRBJ1-2; 7 bases line up with TRBD1. V lost 3 bases and J lost 5; bases outside the gene matches: 9. The CDR3 has 14 residues. CDR1 and CDR2 from the germline V gene are SQVTM and ANQGSEA. CDR3 coding DNA: TGCAGCGTTGACTCAGGGACAGAAGAATATGGCTACACCTTC. As protein: CSVDSGTEEYGYTF. Supplemented by reference TRBV29-1 and TRBJ1-2, the full variable domain reads SAVISQKPSRDICQRGTSLTIQCQVDSQVTMMFWYRQQPGQSLTLIATANQGSEATYESGFVIDKFPISRPNLTFSTLTVSNMSPEDSSIYLCSVDSGTEEYGYTFGSGTRLTVV.

This clonotype was detected ten times or more. This chain joins TRBV7-2 and TRBJ2-7; D not certain. V was cut by 1 base and J by 0 bases, with 10 bases left in between. The germline V gene has CDR1 SGHTA and CDR2 FQGNSA. The CDR3 spans 15 residues. Written as DNA, the CDR3 is TGTGCCAGCAGCTTAGGGCCAGGCAGCTCCTACGAGCAGTACTTC. Translating gives CASSLGPGSSYEQYF.

The rearrangement joins TRBV12-3 or TRBV12-4 to TRBJ1-1; D might be TRBD1 (5 bases). The CDR3 loop spans 12 amino acids. V lost 8 bases and J lost 5, with 12 bases in between. CDR3 loop: CASGRRGTEAFF. The CDR3 DNA is TGTGCCAGCGGAAGGAGGGGAACTGAAGCTTTCTTT.

The chain joins TRBV29-1 to TRBJ1-1; D not resolved. Trimming cost V 5 bases and J 1 base, with 11 bases left between them. Germline V gene sequence: CDR1 SQVTM, CDR2 ANQGSEA. The CDR3 length is 13 residues. The CDR3 sequence: CSVRRDQNTEAFF. In DNA form, the CDR3 reads TGCAGCGTTCGCCGGGATCAGAACACTGAAGCTTTCTTT.

This clonotype occurred once. A much larger clone lies one base from this, so it may be a read error. It is likely a read error, because the conserved phenylalanine at the end of the CDR3 is missing. The gene calls are TRBV7-2 and TRBJ2-5; 9 bases match TRBD1. Germline CDR1 is SGHTA and CDR2 is FQGNSA. Trimming cost V 6 bases and J 3 bases; bases outside gene matches: 8. This CDR3 region has 15 residues. CDR3 sequence: CASRETTGGEETQYL. In DNA form, the CDR3 reads TGTGCCAGCAGGGAGACTACAGGGGGCGAAGAGACCCAGTACCTC.

This clonotype has ten or more counts. The chain joins TRBV5-8 to TRBJ2-7; D is perhaps TRBD1 (5 bases). V shed 1 base and J shed 5 bases, with 16 bases lying between them. The germline gives CDR1 SGHTS, CDR2 YDEGEE. The CDR3 consists of 15 residues. The CDR3 is CASSLTPGRQNEQYF. In DNA form, the CDR3 reads TGTGCCAGCAGCTTGACTCCAGGGCGGCAGAACGAGCAGTACTTC.

Worth noting for this clonotype: One end of the junction varies from germline; a read error may be responsible. The chain combines TRBV20-1 with TRBJ2-6; tentative D call: TRBD1 (5 bases). This CDR3 region has 15 residues. CDR1 DFQATT and CDR2 SNEGSKA come from the germline V gene (reference sequence). DNA for the CDR3: TGCAGTGCTAGAGTCGTGGAATCTGGGGCCAACGTCCTGGCTTTC. As protein: CSARVVESGANVLAF.

This chain links TRBV7-2 with TRBJ2-5; 7 positions agree with TRBD1. The V gene's germline CDR1 is SGHTA and CDR2 FQGNSA. Germline trimming cut 5 bases from V and 7 bases from J; bases unmatched to any gene: 4. The CDR3 has 12 amino acids. CDR3 residues: CASSGTAGTQYF. The CDR3 nucleotides read TGTGCCAGCAGCGGGACAGCTGGGACCCAGTACTTC.

This clonotype was counted ten times or more. The rearrangement joins TRBV7-9 to TRBJ1-2; tentatively, D is TRBD1 (5 bases). In germline, CDR1 is SEHNR, CDR2 FQNEAQ (reference sequence). With 6 bases removed from V and 0 bases from J, the gap between germline ends came to 17 bases. The CDR3 covers 16 residues. This CDR3 is CASSHPLVTANYGYTF. The CDR3 DNA is TGTGCCAGCAGTCACCCCCTCGTGACAGCTAACTATGGCTACACCTTC.